The T cell receptor beta chain under discussion was sequenced for a study of blood T cells in healthy people across ages. The use of a sample-barcoded 5' primer and a J-beta primer mix characterized a second PCR of about 6 to 12 cycles. Unique molecular identifiers of 12 random nucleotides labeled each cDNA. Per-sample output comprised a minimum of 2.5 million paired-end reads containing CDR3. TCRdb recomputed calls from the 5' RACE reads with MiXCR, one row per CDR3 protein. The profile covers about a million distinct CDR3 sequences, with around 46% appearing a single time and under 15% taken by the ten largest. As concerns this clonotype: Antigen: not known.

Study-wide results and caveats: A greater number of naive CD4+ cells and higher diversity distinguished long-lived donors from aged donors.

Per germline, CDR1 SQVTM and CDR2 ANQGSEA. The ends were cut back, 7 bases at V and 2 bases at J, with 14 bases in the middle. CDR3 length equals 14 residues. Each sample used at least 6.5 million PBMCs. This chain joins TRBV29-1 and TRBJ1-4, with D hard to call. The sequence was collected from a man aged 25-40 years in good health. Sequenced input: blood. The chain's CDR3 is CSAKDGSTNEKLFF. CDR3 bases: TGCAGCGCTAAGGACGGTTCGACTAATGAAAAACTGTTTTTT.